The rows below give T cell receptor beta chains drawn from one sample of a study of T and B cells in COVID-19 patients. A single record per CDR3 protein comes from TCRdb applying MiXCR to the multiplex PCR reads. The sample includes about 5,200 distinct CDR3 sequences, around 26% seen only once; the top ten take 5.4%. Sequenced: blood. The receptors derive from a human donor with active COVID-19. CDR3s include the opening cysteine and the closing phenylalanine or tryptophan. D genes are given only for firm matches. Expanded clones are given a class, and other clones once, few, many or no size at all.

size	V	D	J	CDR3	DNA
.	TRBV7-9	TRBD2	TRBJ2-7	CASSRGTSGRREYF	TGTGCCAGCAGCCGCGGGACTAGCGGGAGAAGGGAGTACTTC
medium-sized	TRBV5-5	TRBD2	TRBJ2-1	CASSAGLAGGGGWDEQFF	TGTGCCAGCAGCGCCGGACTAGCGGGAGGCGGGGGGTGGGATGAGCAGTTCTTC
.	TRBV11-2	.	TRBJ2-2	CASSKDSMNTGELFF	TGTGCCAGCAGCAAGGACTCAATGAACACCGGGGAGCTGTTTTTT
medium-sized	TRBV18	TRBD1	TRBJ1-5	CASSSGQGRQPQHF	TGTGCCAGCTCATCGGGACAGGGAAGGCAGCCCCAGCATTTT
.	TRBV7-9	.	TRBJ2-1	CASSLRQAVYNEQFF	TGTGCCAGCAGCTTACGTCAGGCTGTCTACAATGAGCAGTTCTTC
few	TRBV20-1	TRBD2	TRBJ2-5	CSAWTSGGHQETQYF	TGCAGTGCTTGGACTAGCGGGGGGCATCAAGAGACCCAGTACTTC
large	TRBV11-1	.	TRBJ2-5	CASSSDGQQETQYF	TGTGCCAGCAGCTCCGACGGGCAACAAGAGACCCAGTACTTC
few	TRBV10-3	TRBD2	TRBJ2-7	CAIRTSGYSYEQYF	TGTGCCATCAGGACTAGCGGGTACTCCTACGAGCAGTACTTC
medium-sized	TRBV5-4	.	TRBJ2-7	CASSYNRGSYEQYF	TGTGCCAGCAGCTACAACCGGGGCTCCTACGAGCAGTACTTC
.	TRBV5-1	.	TRBJ1-2	CASSLQGEDGYTF	TGCGCCAGCAGCCTACAGGGAGAGGATGGCTACACCTTC
medium-sized	TRBV18	TRBD2	TRBJ2-5	CASSPITSEQETQYF	TGTGCCAGCTCACCAATAACTAGCGAGCAAGAGACCCAGTACTTC
medium-sized	TRBV30	.	TRBJ2-2	CAWSVVTAGELFF	TGTGCCTGGAGTGTGGTAACAGCCGGGGAGCTGTTTTTT
.	TRBV18	TRBD1	TRBJ1-2	CASSPQPLRGNYGYTF	TGTGCCAGCTCACCACAACCACTCAGGGGGAACTATGGCTACACCTTC
medium-sized	TRBV18	.	TRBJ1-1	CASSPSLMNGNTEAFF	TGTGCCAGCTCACCCTCGTTGATGAATGGGAACACTGAAGCTTTCTTT
medium-sized	TRBV30	.	TRBJ2-7	CAWSAPGGHRGYEQYF	TGTGCCTGGAGCGCGCCCGGAGGGCACCGGGGCTACGAGCAGTACTTC
.	TRBV12-3/TRBV12-4	.	TRBJ2-2	CASSFTPTALGGELFF	TGTGCCAGCAGTTTTACGCCGACAGCCCTGGGCGGGGAGCTGTTTTTT
.	TRBV7-9	TRBD1	TRBJ2-7	CASQYTGVGYEQYF	TGTGCCAGCCAGTACACAGGGGTAGGCTACGAGCAGTACTTC
.	TRBV10-2	.	TRBJ1-2	CASTTFGSYGYTF	TGCGCCAGCACTACCTTTGGCAGCTATGGCTACACCTTC
.	TRBV5-4	TRBD1	TRBJ1-2	CASSPGQGTPYHGYTF	TGTGCCAGCAGCCCCGGACAGGGGACTCCTTACCATGGCTACACCTTC
medium-sized	TRBV18	.	TRBJ2-1	CASSPLAPQRSYNEQFF	TGTGCCAGCTCACCGCTCGCTCCCCAGCGTTCCTACAATGAGCAGTTCTTC
medium-sized	TRBV19	.	TRBJ2-3	CASTPAQRPDTQYF	TGTGCCAGTACTCCCGCCCAGCGCCCAGATACGCAGTATTTT
once	TRBV7-4	.	TRBJ2-7	CASSLETGRVYEQYF	TGTGCCAGCAGCTTAGAAACAGGGAGGGTCTACGAGCAGTACTTC
medium-sized	TRBV6-5	TRBD2	TRBJ2-7	CASSSGRAYEQYF	TGTGCCAGCAGTAGCGGGAGGGCCTACGAGCAGTACTTC
.	TRBV7-2	.	TRBJ2-1	CASSGVGTPGPNEQFF	TGTGCCAGCAGCGGGGTCGGGACCCCCGGCCCTAATGAGCAGTTCTTC
medium-sized	TRBV19	TRBD1	TRBJ1-3	CASRTGGNTIYF	TGTGCCAGTCGGACAGGGGGAAACACCATATATTTT
medium-sized	TRBV5-3	TRBD1	TRBJ1-6	CARSSRQGPGSPLHF	TGTGCCAGAAGCTCACGACAGGGGCCTGGTTCACCCCTCCACTTT
few	TRBV28	.	TRBJ2-7	CASSSPQSYSSYEQYF	TGTGCCAGCAGTTCCCCCCAGTCTTACAGCTCCTACGAGCAGTACTTC
few	TRBV24-1	TRBD1	TRBJ2-2	CATSDAKQGAPGELFF	TGTGCCACCAGTGACGCTAAACAGGGGGCGCCGGGGGAGCTGTTTTTT
.	TRBV6-4	.	TRBJ2-3	CASSYRRTDTQYF	TGTGCCAGCAGTTACCGTCGCACAGATACGCAGTATTTT
medium-sized	TRBV18	.	TRBJ2-5	CASSPEGETQYF	TGTGCCAGCTCACCGGAGGGAGAGACCCAGTACTTC
few	TRBV27	.	TRBJ1-1	CASSFRQASTEAFF	TGTGCCAGCAGTTTCCGGCAGGCCTCCACTGAAGCTTTCTTT
medium-sized	TRBV19	TRBD2	TRBJ2-4	CASSILADPRNIQYF	TGTGCCAGTAGTATACTAGCGGATCCTAGAAACATTCAGTACTTC
.	TRBV19	.	TRBJ2-6	CASLTRGGAFSGANVLTF	TGTGCCAGTCTTACACGAGGGGGGGCTTTCTCTGGGGCCAACGTCCTGACTTTC
medium-sized	TRBV30	.	TRBJ2-5	CAWRARPQETQYF	TGTGCCTGGAGGGCTAGGCCCCAAGAGACCCAGTACTTC
few	TRBV12-3/TRBV12-4	.	TRBJ1-1	CASTRTETEAFF	TGTGCCAGCACCCGGACAGAAACTGAAGCTTTCTTT
.	TRBV5-1	TRBD2	TRBJ2-5	CASSGRAGETQYF	TGCGCCAGCAGCGGGAGGGCCGGGGAGACCCAGTACTTC
.	TRBV10-3	TRBD2	TRBJ2-7	CAISFSGGKSYEQYF	TGTGCCATCAGTTTTAGCGGGGGGAAATCCTACGAGCAGTACTTC